This T cell receptor beta chain was observed in a study of T cell changes during pregnancy in multiple sclerosis. There are 14 residues in the CDR3. Trimming cost V 5 bases and J 4 bases; bases outside gene matches: 6. Germline V gene lookup returns CDR1 SQVTM and CDR2 ANQGSEA. The protocol was immunoSEQ multiplex PCR, while the TCRdb copy is restricted to in-frame clones and leaves out a portion. The sample has 9,000 to 15,000 clones; roughly 94% are singletons. The receptor's source is a female donor with multiple sclerosis, enrolled in a pregnancy study. Specimen: CD4+ T cells from peripheral blood mononuclear cells, collected before pregnancy. The chain links TRBV29-1 to TRBJ2-1; 9 positions agree with TRBD2. The CDR3 loop is CSVPKRGAYNEQFF. CDR3 sequence (DNA): TGCAGCGTTCCCAAGCGGGGGGCTTACAATGAGCAGTTCTTC.